These 14 T cell receptor beta chains originate from one sample sequenced in a study of cytomegalovirus exposure and HLA in healthy donors. With 60 Vbeta and 13 Jbeta primers, the PCR was carried out. Profiling relied on immunoSEQ multiplex PCR, and the TCRdb table lists in-frame clones only, not all of them. The table has 95,000 to 130,000 clones, around 81% seen once. Sample: PBMCs. The receptors originated from a woman in her thirties in good health and CMV-seronegative.

V is TRBV19 and J is TRBJ2-4; maybe TRBD1 (5 bases). Trimming shortened V by 1 base and J by 3 bases, and 16 bases separated the two germline ends. This CDR3 region has 17 residues. Germline V gene sequence: CDR1 LNHDA, CDR2 SQIVND (reference sequence). The CDR3 DNA reads as TGTGCCAGTAGTATAGGGGCAGGGAATAGAGTCAAAAACATTCAGTACTTC. Translated, it gives CASSIGAGNRVKNIQYF.

The rearrangement joins TRBV7-8 to TRBJ1-1; D is unclear. Germline values: CDR1 SGHVS, CDR2 FQNEAQ. The germline V and J ends were trimmed by 0 bases and 4 bases, with 12 bases remaining between them. The CDR3 length is 15 residues. The CDR3 nucleotides read TGTGCCAGCAGCTTAGCGATCGCGGGAGGCACTGAAGCTTTCTTT. It codes for CASSLAIAGGTEAFF.

The gene calls are TRBV6-5 and TRBJ2-4, with 14 bases that match TRBD2. The germline V gene has CDR1 MNHEY and CDR2 SVGAGI. V lost 6 bases and J lost 16; bases outside the gene matches: 8. The CDR3 runs to 13 residues. CDR3 coding DNA: TGTGCCAGCAGGTTGGGACTAGCGGGAGAGAACTACTTC. Residues: CASRLGLAGENYF.

The rearrangement links TRBV6-5 to TRBJ2-7, with D perhaps matching TRBD2 (6 bases). The germline CDR1 and CDR2 sequences are MNHEY and SVGAGI. V lost 5 bases, J lost 7 bases, and 18 bases lay in between. CDR3 size: 14 residues. CDR3: CASSANRDGGEQYF. The CDR3 nucleotides are TGTGCCAGCAGTGCGAACCGGGACGGAGGGGAGCAGTACTTC.

The rearrangement joins TRBV5-1 to TRBJ2-5; D call uncertain. The CDR3 is 13 amino acids. CDR1 SGHRS and CDR2 YFSETQ come from the germline V gene. V was shortened by 2 bases and J by 2 bases, with 7 bases between the two germline ends. DNA for the CDR3: TGCGCCAGCAGCTTCGACACACAAGAGACCCAGTACTTC. Amino acid sequence: CASSFDTQETQYF.

The chain has TRBV5-6 and TRBJ2-5, with 9 bases fitting TRBD2. The trim removed 0 bases at V and 3 bases at J, leaving 9 bases unmatched. The CDR3 is made up of 17 amino acids. CDR1 and CDR2 from the germline V gene are SGHDT and YYEEEE. The CDR3 DNA follows: TGTGCCAGCAGCTTGGGTGGAGCGGGAGGATTAAAAGAGACCCAGTACTTC. This encodes CASSLGGAGGLKETQYF.

The gene calls are TRBV10-2 and TRBJ2-2; D is possibly TRBD1 (6 bases). Trimming pared 7 bases from V and 4 bases from J, leaving 10 bases between. The CDR3 loop spans 13 amino acids. Germline loops: CDR1 WSHSY, CDR2 SAAADI. The CDR3 loop reads CASTGTTTGELFF. In DNA, the CDR3 is TGCGCCAGCACCGGGACAACCACCGGGGAGCTGTTTTTT.

This clone was recorded once. The J gene is TRBJ2-5, the V gene TRBV2; possibly TRBD1 for D (6 bases). This CDR3 is built from 19 residues. Trimming removed 2 bases from V and 1 base from J, with 23 bases in between. The germline V gene has CDR1 SNHLY and CDR2 FYNNEI. Here the CDR3 reads CASSESIRERTVTQETQYF. For the CDR3, the DNA is TGTGCCAGCAGTGAAAGCATCCGTGAGCGGACAGTGACCCAAGAGACCCAGTACTTC. The full variable domain, with the rest looked up from reference TRBV2 and TRBJ2-5, is EPEVTQTPSHQVTQMGQEVILRCVPISNHLYFYWYRQILGQKVEFLVSFYNNEISEKSEIFDDQFSVERPDGSNFTLKIRSTKLEDSAMYFCASSESIRERTVTQETQYFGPGTRLLVL.

The J gene is TRBJ1-5, the V gene TRBV4-1; TRBD1 matches at 8 bases. With 4 bases clipped from V and 3 bases from J, the junction kept 14 bases outside the gene matches. The CDR3 runs 18 residues. Germline lookup yields CDR1 MGHRA and CDR2 YSYEKL. The CDR3 DNA sequence: TGCGCCAGCAGCCGAATAGGAGACAGGGGTGGGGACAATCAGCCCCAGCATTTT. Residues: CASSRIGDRGGDNQPQHF.

This rearrangement joins TRBV6-5 to TRBJ2-7; tentatively, D is TRBD2 (6 bases). The CDR3 consists of 14 residues. The germline V gene has CDR1 MNHEY and CDR2 SVGAGI. V lost 0 bases and J lost 2, with 8 bases in between. CDR3 nucleotides: TGTGCCAGCAGTTACTCGGGGGGAACCTACGAGCAGTACTTC. It yields the protein CASSYSGGTYEQYF.

The CDR3 bases are TGTGCCAGCAGCTCCACAGGGGGCCCAGGGGAAAAACTGTTTTTT. As protein: CASSSTGGPGEKLFF. J is TRBJ1-4 and V is TRBV7-3; 9 nucleotides agree with TRBD1. V lost 4 bases and J lost 8; bases outside the gene matches: 8. Germline CDR1 is SGHTA and CDR2 is FQGTGA. The CDR3 extends over 15 amino acids.

V usage is TRBV6-1 and J usage is TRBJ1-2; D perhaps matches TRBD1 (6 bases). This CDR3 is 11 amino acids long. V was trimmed by 10 bases and J by 5 bases, leaving 11 bases between them. Looked up from germline, CDR1 is MNHNS and CDR2 is SASEGT. CDR3 sequence reads: CATDQGYGYTF. CDR3 nucleotide sequence: TGTGCCACCGATCAGGGGTATGGCTACACCTTC.

V gene TRBV10-3 combines with J gene TRBJ2-7, with TRBD2 matching over 9 bases. This CDR3 is 15 amino acids long. The V segment lost 8 bases and the J segment 0 bases; nucleotides outside the gene matches: 8. Per the germline V gene, CDR1 is ENHRY and CDR2 is SYGVKD. CDR3 residues: CAIGTSGSSSYEQYF. For the CDR3, the DNA is TGTGCCATCGGAACTAGCGGGTCAAGCTCCTACGAGCAGTACTTC.

This chain connects TRBV6-6 to TRBJ1-5; 8 bases are shared with TRBD1. Germline CDR1 MNHNY, CDR2 SVGAGI (reference sequence). The CDR3 length is 14 residues. The junction had 3 bases not matched to a gene; V was cut back by 4 bases and J by 4 bases. CDR3 sequence: CASSSDRGNQPQHF. In DNA form, the CDR3 reads TGTGCCAGCAGTTCCGACAGGGGAAATCAGCCCCAGCATTTT.